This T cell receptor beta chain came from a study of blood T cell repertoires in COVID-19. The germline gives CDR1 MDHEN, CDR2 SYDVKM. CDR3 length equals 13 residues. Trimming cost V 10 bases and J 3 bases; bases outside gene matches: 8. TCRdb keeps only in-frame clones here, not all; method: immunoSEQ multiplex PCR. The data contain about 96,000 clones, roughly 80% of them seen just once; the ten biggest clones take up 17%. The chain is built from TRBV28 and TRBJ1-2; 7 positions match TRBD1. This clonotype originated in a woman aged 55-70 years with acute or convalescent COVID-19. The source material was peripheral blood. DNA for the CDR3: TGTGCCATTCCGGGACAGCAATACTATGGCTACACCTTC. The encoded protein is CAIPGQQYYGYTF.